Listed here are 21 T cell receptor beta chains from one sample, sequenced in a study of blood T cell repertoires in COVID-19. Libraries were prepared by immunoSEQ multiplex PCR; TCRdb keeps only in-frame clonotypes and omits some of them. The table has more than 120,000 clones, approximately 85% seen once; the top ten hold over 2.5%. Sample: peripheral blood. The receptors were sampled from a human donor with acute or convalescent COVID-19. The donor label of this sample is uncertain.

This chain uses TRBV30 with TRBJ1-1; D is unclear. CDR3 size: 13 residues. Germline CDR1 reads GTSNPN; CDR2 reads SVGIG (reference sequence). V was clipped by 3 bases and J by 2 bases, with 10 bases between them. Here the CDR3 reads CAWRRTANTEAFF. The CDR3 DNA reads TGTGCCTGGAGGCGAACAGCTAACACTGAAGCTTTCTTT.

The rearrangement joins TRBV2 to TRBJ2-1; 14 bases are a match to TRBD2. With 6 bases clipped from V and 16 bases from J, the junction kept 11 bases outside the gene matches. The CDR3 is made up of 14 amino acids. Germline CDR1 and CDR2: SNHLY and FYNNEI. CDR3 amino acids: CASSNLGTSGSSFF. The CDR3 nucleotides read TGTGCCAGCAGCAACCTCGGGACTAGCGGGAGTTCCTTCTTC.

The DNA of the CDR3 is TGCGCCAGCAGCTTTTCAGGGTTCGATGAGCAGTTCTTC. Its protein is CASSFSGFDEQFF. The chain recombines TRBV5-1 with TRBJ2-1, with a possible D match to TRBD1 (5 bases). With 2 bases removed from V and 8 bases from J, the gap between germline ends came to 11 bases. Germline V gene data show CDR1 as SGHRS and CDR2 as YFSETQ. CDR3 length equals 13 residues.

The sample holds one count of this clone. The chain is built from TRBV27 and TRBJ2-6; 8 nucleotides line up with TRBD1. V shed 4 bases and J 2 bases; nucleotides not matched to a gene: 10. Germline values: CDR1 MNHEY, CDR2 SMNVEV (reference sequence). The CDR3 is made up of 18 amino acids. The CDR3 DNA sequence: TGTGCCAGCAGTTCCCTCGGACAGGGTAGGACTGGGGCCAACGTCCTGACTTTC. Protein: CASSSLGQGRTGANVLTF.

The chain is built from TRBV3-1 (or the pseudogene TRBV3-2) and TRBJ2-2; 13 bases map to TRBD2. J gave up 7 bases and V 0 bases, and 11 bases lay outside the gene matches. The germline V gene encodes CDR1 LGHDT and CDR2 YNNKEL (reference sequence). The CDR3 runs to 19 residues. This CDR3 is CASSQDRLAGGLFVGELFF. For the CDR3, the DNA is TGTGCCAGCAGCCAAGATCGACTAGCGGGGGGTTTATTTGTCGGGGAGCTGTTTTTT.

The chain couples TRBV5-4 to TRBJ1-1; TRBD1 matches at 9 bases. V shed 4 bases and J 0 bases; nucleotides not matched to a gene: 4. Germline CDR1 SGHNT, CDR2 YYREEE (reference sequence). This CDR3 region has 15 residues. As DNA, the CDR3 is TGTGCCAGCAGCACAGGACAGGGGATGAACACTGAAGCTTTCTTT. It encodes CASSTGQGMNTEAFF.

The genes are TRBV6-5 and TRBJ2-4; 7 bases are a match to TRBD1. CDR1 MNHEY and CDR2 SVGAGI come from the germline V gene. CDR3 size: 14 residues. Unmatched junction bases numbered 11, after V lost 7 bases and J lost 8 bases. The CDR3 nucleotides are TGTGCCAGCATTAACAGGGGTGATGGAGACATTCAGTACTTC. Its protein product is CASINRGDGDIQYF.

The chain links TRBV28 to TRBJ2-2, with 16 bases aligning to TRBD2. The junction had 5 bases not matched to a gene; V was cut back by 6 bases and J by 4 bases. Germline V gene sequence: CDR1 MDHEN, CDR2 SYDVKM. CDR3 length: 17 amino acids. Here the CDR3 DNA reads TGTGCCAGCAGCGCGGGACTAGCGGGGGGGCTCACCGGGGAGCTGTTTTTT. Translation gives CASSAGLAGGLTGELFF.

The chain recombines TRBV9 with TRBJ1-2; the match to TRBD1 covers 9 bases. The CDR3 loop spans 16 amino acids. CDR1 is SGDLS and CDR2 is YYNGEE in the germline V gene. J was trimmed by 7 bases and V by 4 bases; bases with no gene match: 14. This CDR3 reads CASSSRERTGEAGYTF. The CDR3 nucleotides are TGTGCCAGCAGCTCCCGAGAAAGGACAGGGGAGGCTGGCTACACCTTC.

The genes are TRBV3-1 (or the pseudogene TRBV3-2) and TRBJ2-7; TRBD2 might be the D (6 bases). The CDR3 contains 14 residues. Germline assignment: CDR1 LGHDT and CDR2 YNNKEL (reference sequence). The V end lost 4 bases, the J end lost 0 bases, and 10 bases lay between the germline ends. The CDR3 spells CASSLWDSSYEQYF. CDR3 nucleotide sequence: TGTGCCAGCAGCCTTTGGGACTCCTCCTACGAGCAGTACTTC.

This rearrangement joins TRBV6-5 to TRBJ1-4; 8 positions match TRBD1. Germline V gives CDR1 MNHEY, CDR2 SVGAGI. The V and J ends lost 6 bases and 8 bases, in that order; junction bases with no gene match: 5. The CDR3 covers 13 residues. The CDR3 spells CASRTGVREKLFF. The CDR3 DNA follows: TGTGCCAGCAGGACAGGGGTCCGGGAAAAACTGTTTTTT.

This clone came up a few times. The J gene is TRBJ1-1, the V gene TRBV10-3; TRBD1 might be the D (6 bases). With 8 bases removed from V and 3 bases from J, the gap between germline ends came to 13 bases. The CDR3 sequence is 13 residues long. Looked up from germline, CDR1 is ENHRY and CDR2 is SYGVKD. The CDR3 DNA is TGTGCCATCTCTTTCAACAGGGACACTGAAGCTTTCTTT. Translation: CAISFNRDTEAFF.

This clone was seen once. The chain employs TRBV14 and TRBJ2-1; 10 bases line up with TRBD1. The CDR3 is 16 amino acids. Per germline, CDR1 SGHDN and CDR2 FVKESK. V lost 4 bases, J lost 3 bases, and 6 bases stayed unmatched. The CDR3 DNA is TGTGCCAGCAGCCGAGAGGGACAGGGGAGCTACAATGAGCAGTTCTTC. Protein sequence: CASSREGQGSYNEQFF.

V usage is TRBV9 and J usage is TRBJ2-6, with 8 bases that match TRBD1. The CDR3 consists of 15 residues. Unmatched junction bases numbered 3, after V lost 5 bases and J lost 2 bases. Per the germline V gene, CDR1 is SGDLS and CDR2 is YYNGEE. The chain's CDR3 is CASSGTGTGANVLTF. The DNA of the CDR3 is TGTGCCAGCAGTGGGACAGGTACTGGGGCCAACGTCCTGACTTTC.

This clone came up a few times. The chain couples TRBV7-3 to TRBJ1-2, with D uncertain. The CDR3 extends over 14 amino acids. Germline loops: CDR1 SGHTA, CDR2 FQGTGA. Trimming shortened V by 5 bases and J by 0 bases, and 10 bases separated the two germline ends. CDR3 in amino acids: CASSPDISNYGYTF. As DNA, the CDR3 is TGTGCCAGCAGCCCTGACATTTCTAACTATGGCTACACCTTC.

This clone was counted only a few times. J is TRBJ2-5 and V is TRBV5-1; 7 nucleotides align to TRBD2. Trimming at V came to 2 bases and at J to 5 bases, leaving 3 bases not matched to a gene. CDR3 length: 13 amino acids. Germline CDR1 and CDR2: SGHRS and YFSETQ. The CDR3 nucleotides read TGCGCCAGCAGCTTCCAGGGAGGGGAGACCCAGTACTTC. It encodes CASSFQGGETQYF.

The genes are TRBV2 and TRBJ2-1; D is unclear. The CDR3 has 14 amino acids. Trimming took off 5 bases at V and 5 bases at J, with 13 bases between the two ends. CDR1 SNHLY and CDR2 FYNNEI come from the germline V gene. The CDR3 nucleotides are TGTGCCAGCAGTCTCCCGAGCGCGGACAATGAGCAGTTCTTC. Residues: CASSLPSADNEQFF.

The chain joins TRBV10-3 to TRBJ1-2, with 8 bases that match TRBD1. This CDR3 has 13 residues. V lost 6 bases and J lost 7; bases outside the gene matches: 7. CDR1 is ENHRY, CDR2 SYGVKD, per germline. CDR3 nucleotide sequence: TGTGCCATCAGCAGGGGGCAGGAGGGTGGCTACACCTTC. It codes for CAISRGQEGGYTF.

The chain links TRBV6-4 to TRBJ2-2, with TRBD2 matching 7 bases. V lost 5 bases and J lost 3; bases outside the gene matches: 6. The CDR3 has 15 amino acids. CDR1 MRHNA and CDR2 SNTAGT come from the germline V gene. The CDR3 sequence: CASSRASGYTGELFF. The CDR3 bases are TGTGCCAGCAGTAGGGCTAGCGGATACACCGGGGAGCTGTTTTTT.

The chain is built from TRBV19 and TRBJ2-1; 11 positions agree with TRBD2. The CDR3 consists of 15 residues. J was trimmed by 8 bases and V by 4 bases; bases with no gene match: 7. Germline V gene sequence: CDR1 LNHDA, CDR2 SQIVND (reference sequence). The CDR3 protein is CASSNSGGALHEQFF. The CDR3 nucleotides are TGTGCCAGTAGTAATAGCGGGGGGGCTCTTCATGAGCAGTTCTTC. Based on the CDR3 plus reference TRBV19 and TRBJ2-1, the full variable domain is DGGITQSPKYLFRKEGQNVTLSCEQNLNHDAMYWYRQDPGQGLRLIYYSQIVNDFQKGDIAEGYSVSREKKESFPLTVTSAQKNPTAFYLCASSNSGGALHEQFFGPGTRLTVL.

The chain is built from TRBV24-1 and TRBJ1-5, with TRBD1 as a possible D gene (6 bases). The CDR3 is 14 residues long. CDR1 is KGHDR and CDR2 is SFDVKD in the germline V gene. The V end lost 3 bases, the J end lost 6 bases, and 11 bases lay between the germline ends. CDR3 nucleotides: TGTGCCACCAGTGATAACAGGGCGAGTCAGCCCCAGCATTTT. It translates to CATSDNRASQPQHF.